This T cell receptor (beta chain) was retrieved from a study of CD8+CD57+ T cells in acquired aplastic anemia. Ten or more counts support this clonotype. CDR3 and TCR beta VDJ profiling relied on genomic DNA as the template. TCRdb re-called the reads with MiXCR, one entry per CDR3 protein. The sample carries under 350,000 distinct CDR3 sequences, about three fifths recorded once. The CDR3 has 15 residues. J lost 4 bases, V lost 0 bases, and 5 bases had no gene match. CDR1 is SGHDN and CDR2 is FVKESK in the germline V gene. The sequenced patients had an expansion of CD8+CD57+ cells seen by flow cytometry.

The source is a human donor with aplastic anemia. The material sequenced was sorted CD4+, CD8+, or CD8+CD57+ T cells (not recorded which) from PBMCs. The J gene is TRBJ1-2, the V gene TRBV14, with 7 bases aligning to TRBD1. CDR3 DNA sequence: TGTGCCAGCAGCCAAGATTTCGGGACAGCCTATGGCTACACCTTC. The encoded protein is CASSQDFGTAYGYTF.